A single T cell receptor beta chain is shown here with its context. The target of this receptor is not known. No base quality information exists; no much larger clone differs at one position. The data were obtained in a study of CDR3 diversity in severe acne (dated by TCRdb to about 2019). To prepare the library, PCR was applied. Sequencer: Illumina HiSeq 2000. The public reads were reprocessed in TCRdb via fastp at Q25 and MiXCR, keeping in-frame beta chains. Every entry covers one CDR3 protein and lists the most common genes and DNA from its rows. The sample table lists about 90,000 distinct CDR3 sequences, under 55% of them with a count of one. 11% of the sample comes from the top ten. Measured from the cysteine to the phenylalanine, the CDR3 is 17 residues long. Only the CDR3 DNA is retained, 51 bases long and in frame from the first base. Reading the germline V gene (reference sequence) gives CDR1 SGHNT and CDR2 YYREEE. V is shortened by 0 bases, J by 2 bases, and the region joining them spans 14 bases.

The chain uses TRBV5-4 and TRBJ2-2; no D segment can be confidently identified. This receptor was obtained from a male donor with severe acne vulgaris. Sequences were obtained from blood. The sequence in DNA is TGTGCCAGCAGCTTGGCCTTAATAGGTGTTAACACCGGGGAGCTGTTTTTT. This is translated as CASSLALIGVNTGELFF.